Listed here are 23 T cell receptor beta chains from one sample, sequenced in a study of early T cells in non-severe SARS-CoV-2 infection. One entry per CDR3 protein, called by TCRdb with MiXCR from the 5' RACE reads. The sample contains 100,000 to 120,000 distinct CDR3 sequences, over 10% of which appear only once. The source material was whole blood. These receptor sequences come from an adult who was a healthcare worker with PCR-confirmed SARS-CoV-2 infection or an uninfected control (not recorded which).

This clonotype was seen a handful of times. This sequence joins TRBV28 and TRBJ1-1; no clear D. This CDR3 contains 13 residues. Germline CDR1 reads MDHEN; CDR2 reads SYDVKM. The V end was cut by 3 bases, the J end by 10 bases, with 15 bases between. In DNA, the CDR3 is TGTGCCAGCAGTTTCCTCGGGCCGGTTGGAGCTTTCTTT. Amino acid sequence: CASSFLGPVGAFF.

The J gene is TRBJ2-5, the V gene TRBV10-3; tentatively, D is TRBD2 (5 bases). The V gene lost 0 bases and the J gene lost 5 bases, with 16 bases spanning the gap. This CDR3 spans 16 amino acids. The germline CDR1 and CDR2 sequences are ENHRY and SYGVKD. This chain's CDR3 is CAISESRTPLGETQYF. CDR3 bases: TGTGCCATCAGTGAGTCACGGACTCCCCTGGGGGAGACCCAGTACTTC.

CDR3 in amino acids: CASSLGGAGYPKATQYF. The CDR3 bases are TGTGCCAGCAGCTTGGGAGGGGCGGGGTATCCGAAGGCTACGCAGTATTTT. J is TRBJ2-3 and V is TRBV5-4; a weak D match, TRBD2 (6 bases). The V and J ends lost 0 bases and 8 bases respectively, with 22 bases between them. Germline-derived CDR1 and CDR2 are SGHNT and YYREEE (reference sequence). The CDR3 consists of 17 residues.

This clonotype was seen only a few times. V is TRBV9 and J is TRBJ2-5; 11 bases map to TRBD1. The length of the CDR3 is 15 residues. Per germline, CDR1 SGDLS and CDR2 YYNGEE. Unmatched junction bases numbered 6, after V lost 3 bases and J lost 5 bases. DNA for the CDR3: TGTGCCAGCAGCGGCGGGACAGGGGGTAGGGAGACCCAGTACTTC. It specifies CASSGGTGGRETQYF.

This chain uses TRBV7-8 with TRBJ2-5; D unclear. V dropped 5 bases and J dropped 3 bases, with 10 bases sitting between them. This CDR3 spans 13 amino acids. Per germline, CDR1 SGHVS and CDR2 FQNEAQ. Here the CDR3 DNA reads TGTGCCAGCAGCCCGCAAACGAAAGAGACCCAGTACTTC. Its protein is CASSPQTKETQYF. The complete variable domain, with remaining parts taken from reference TRBV7-8 and TRBJ2-5, reads GAGVSQSPRYKVAKRGQDVALRCDPISGHVSLFWYQQALGQGPEFLTYFQNEAQLDKSGLPSDRFFAERPEGSVSTLKIQRTQQEDSAVYLCASSPQTKETQYFGPGTRLLVL.

The J gene is TRBJ1-5, the V gene TRBV18, with D perhaps matching TRBD1 (5 bases). Germline CDR1 reads KGHSH; CDR2 reads LQKENI. The CDR3 is 15 residues long. The V end was cut by 3 bases, the J end by 0 bases, with 9 bases between. CDR3 in amino acids: CASSPSGISNQPQHF. The CDR3 DNA is TGTGCCAGCTCACCCTCAGGGATTAGCAATCAGCCCCAGCATTTT. The full variable domain, completed using reference TRBV18 and TRBJ1-5, is NAGVMQNPRHLVRRRGQEARLRCSPMKGHSHVYWYRQLPEEGLKFMVYLQKENIIDESGMPKERFSAEFPKEGPSILRIQQVVRGDSAAYFCASSPSGISNQPQHFGDGTRLSIL.

The chain carries TRBV6-1 and TRBJ1-5, with TRBD1 matching over 8 bases. CDR3 size: 15 residues. V dropped 1 base and J dropped 2; count of bases not matched to a gene: 1. CDR1 is MNHNS, CDR2 SASEGT, per germline. The CDR3 sequence: CASSEEQGGNQPQHF. CDR3 nucleotide sequence: TGTGCCAGCAGTGAAGAACAGGGGGGCAATCAGCCCCAGCATTTT.

The sample holds many counts of this clonotype. This chain connects TRBV7-9 to TRBJ2-3, with TRBD2 matching 7 bases. V lost 2 bases, J lost 6 bases, and 5 bases stayed unmatched. The CDR3 spans 14 residues. The germline CDR1 and CDR2 sequences are SEHNR and FQNEAQ (reference sequence). This chain's CDR3 is CASSLFAGADTQYF. DNA of the CDR3: TGTGCCAGCAGCTTATTTGCGGGAGCGGATACGCAGTATTTT. The complete variable domain, with remaining parts taken from reference TRBV7-9 and TRBJ2-3, reads DTGVSQNPRHKITKRGQNVTFRCDPISEHNRLYWYRQTLGQGPEFLTYFQNEAQLEKSRLLSDRFSAERPKGSFSTLEIQRTEQGDSAMYLCASSLFAGADTQYFGPGTRLTVL.

This clonotype was found many times. The gene calls are TRBV10-3 and TRBJ2-1, with D perhaps matching TRBD1 (6 bases). Trimming pared 5 bases from V and 0 bases from J, leaving 14 bases between. The CDR3 consists of 16 residues. In germline, CDR1 is ENHRY, CDR2 SYGVKD. The CDR3 DNA reads as TGTGCCATCAGTAAAGGACAGTCGAGCTCCTACAATGAGCAGTTCTTC. This codes for CAISKGQSSSYNEQFF.

The J gene is TRBJ2-5, the V gene TRBV27, with D uncertain. Looked up from germline, CDR1 is MNHEY and CDR2 is SMNVEV (reference sequence). This CDR3 has 14 residues. Trimming removed 6 bases from V and 2 bases from J, with 13 bases in between. CDR3 nucleotide sequence: TGTGCCAGCAGATCCCGGGTCGAACAAGAGACCCAGTACTTC. This encodes CASRSRVEQETQYF.

The chain couples TRBV2 to TRBJ2-7; 7 nucleotides line up with TRBD1. Germline values: CDR1 SNHLY, CDR2 FYNNEI. The CDR3 runs 14 residues. V was pared by 4 bases and J by 5 bases, with 8 bases of the junction left unmatched. CDR3 loop: CASSAVRGRNEQYF. CDR3 nucleotide sequence: TGTGCCAGCAGTGCCGTTAGGGGGCGGAACGAGCAGTACTTC.

This clonotype was seen a handful of times. The gene calls are TRBV29-1 and TRBJ2-5, with D possibly matching TRBD1 (6 bases). V shed 0 bases and J shed 7 bases, with 12 bases lying between them. This CDR3 comprises 13 residues. Germline CDR1 reads SQVTM; CDR2 reads ANQGSEA. CDR3 sequence: CSVEDGGRSTQYF. CDR3 in DNA: TGCAGCGTTGAAGATGGGGGCCGGTCGACCCAGTACTTC.

CDR3: CASSFDPSPRNEQFF. The CDR3, as DNA: TGTGCCAGCAGCTTCGACCCAAGTCCAAGGAATGAGCAGTTCTTC. The J gene is TRBJ2-1, the V gene TRBV5-4; D remains ambiguous. V gave up 2 bases and J gave up 7 bases, with 16 bases separating them. CDR3 length: 15 amino acids. Per the germline V gene, CDR1 is SGHNT and CDR2 is YYREEE (reference sequence).

This clonotype was seen only a few times. The V and J genes are TRBV7-4 and TRBJ1-1; D not resolved. Germline V gene data show CDR1 as SGHVT and CDR2 as SQSDAQ. This CDR3 is 16 amino acids long. The V and J ends lost 5 bases and 5 bases respectively, with 21 bases between them. CDR3 in DNA: TGTGCCAGCAGCCTACAGCGGGCGCGAGGTAGTACTGAAGCTTTCTTT. Amino acids: CASSLQRARGSTEAFF.

This clonotype has ten or more counts. CDR3 residues: CATSRIRDGGYTF. The CDR3 DNA reads TGTGCCACCAGCAGGATCAGGGACGGTGGCTACACCTTC. V gene TRBV15 combines with J gene TRBJ1-2; D perhaps matches TRBD1 (5 bases). Germline CDR1 LNHNV, CDR2 YYDKDF (reference sequence). V gave up 3 bases and J gave up 7 bases, with 12 bases separating them. The CDR3 contains 13 residues.

V usage is TRBV18 and J usage is TRBJ2-3; 9 bases are a match to TRBD2. Germline values: CDR1 KGHSH, CDR2 LQKENI. The CDR3 extends over 17 amino acids. Unmatched junction bases numbered 9, after V lost 3 bases and J lost 2 bases. The CDR3 loop reads CASSPSGSSTNTDTQYF. DNA for the CDR3: TGTGCCAGCTCACCTAGCGGGAGTTCCACGAACACAGATACGCAGTATTTT.

The genes are TRBV19 and TRBJ2-5, with D possibly TRBD2 on 5 matching bases. CDR1 LNHDA and CDR2 SQIVND come from the germline V gene (reference sequence). This CDR3 is 15 amino acids long. V was cut by 6 bases and J by 2 bases, with 16 bases left in between. The CDR3 region is CASSPPGIYQETQYF. CDR3 coding DNA: TGTGCCAGTAGCCCTCCCGGGATCTATCAAGAGACCCAGTACTTC.

This clonotype has just a few counts. The V gene is TRBV16, the J gene TRBJ1-2; TRBD1 matches 7 bases. Trimming at V came to 3 bases and at J to 4 bases, leaving 5 bases not matched to a gene. CDR3 length equals 14 residues. The germline V gene has CDR1 KGHSY and CDR2 FQNENV. Here the CDR3 reads CASSQGTVSYGYTF. The CDR3 nucleotides are TGTGCCAGCAGCCAGGGGACAGTATCCTATGGCTACACCTTC.

The CDR3 loop reads CASTDGRSNQPQHF. CDR3 DNA: TGTGCCAGCACCGACGGGAGGAGCAATCAGCCCCAGCATTTT. This chain uses TRBV2 with TRBJ1-5; D gene uncertain. CDR3 size: 14 residues. Trimming took 7 bases from V and 1 from J, leaving 11 bases between them. Germline assignment: CDR1 SNHLY and CDR2 FYNNEI.

The chain joins TRBV9 to TRBJ2-1; TRBD1 matches 9 bases. CDR1 and CDR2 (germline): SGDLS, YYNGEE. J lost 8 bases, V lost 0 bases, and 6 bases had no gene match. This CDR3 has 15 amino acids. The CDR3 sequence: CASSVGMDRGYEQFF. The CDR3 coding sequence is TGTGCCAGCAGCGTAGGGATGGACAGGGGATATGAGCAGTTCTTC.

This clonotype was recorded a few times. The rearrangement uses TRBV7-9 and TRBJ2-2; tentatively, D is TRBD2 (6 bases). V gave up 6 bases and J gave up 6 bases, with 11 bases separating them. CDR3 size: 13 residues. Per the germline V gene, CDR1 is SEHNR and CDR2 is FQNEAQ (reference sequence). CDR3 in amino acids: CASRKEGAGELFF. The DNA for the CDR3 is TGTGCCAGCAGGAAGGAGGGCGCCGGGGAGCTGTTTTTT.

The chain is built from TRBV29-1 and TRBJ2-3; tentatively, D is TRBD2 (5 bases). The CDR3 consists of 13 residues. CDR1 and CDR2 from the germline V gene are SQVTM and ANQGSEA. V lost 3 bases and J 4 bases, leaving 11 bases between the germline ends. The CDR3 spells CSVDEGSPDTQYF. The CDR3 nucleotides are TGCAGCGTTGATGAGGGTTCGCCAGATACGCAGTATTTT.

This clonotype was detected only a few times. The CDR3 DNA reads TGTGCCAGCAGCTTAAAGCGGGGGTCGGGTGAGCAGTACTTC. The encoded protein is CASSLKRGSGEQYF. This chain uses TRBV11-3 with TRBJ2-7; 8 bases are a match to TRBD2. CDR3 length: 14 amino acids. Trimming at V came to 2 bases and at J to 7 bases, leaving 7 bases not matched to a gene. Germline V gene data show CDR1 as SGHNT and CDR2 as YENEEA.